Reported below is one T cell receptor (beta chain). Its antigen is unidentified. The data are from a study of T cell responses to AZD1222 COVID-19 vaccine. Study-wide findings and caveats: There were mostly white British donors and more females than males, and clonal diversity was possibly underestimated.

The CDR3 consists of 15 residues. V lost 0 bases, J lost 4 bases, and 5 bases stayed unmatched. CDR1 and CDR2 from the germline V gene are SGHNT and YYREEE (reference sequence). Here immunoSEQ multiplex PCR was the method, and the copy in TCRdb shows in-frame clones only, minus some. The sample yields 130,000 or so clones, around 89% seen once. The sequence derives from an adult in good health. The V call is TRBV5-4, the J call TRBJ1-2; 8 bases are shared with TRBD1. This sample comprised peripheral blood, obtained on day 0 of MenACWY control vaccination. DNA for the CDR3: TGTGCCAGCAGCTTGGTGGCCGACAGGGGCTATGGCTACACCTTC. As protein: CASSLVADRGYGYTF.